Listed below are T cell receptor beta chains from one sample, sequenced in a study of blood T cell repertoires in COVID-19. Produced via immunoSEQ multiplex PCR; TCRdb's table is partial and in-frame only. This sample has 150,000 to 200,000 clones; around 86% occur once, and the top ten carry roughly 7.8%. The sample consisted of peripheral blood. Receptors were obtained from a man aged 55 to 70 with acute or convalescent COVID-19. Both conserved end residues are part of each CDR3. D genes are given only for firm matches. Size values are once, few and many counts, or a class for expanded clones, and some rows have none.

CDR3 protein: CASTRQGSLRAFF
CDR3 DNA: TGTGCCAGCACCCGACAGGGCTCCCTTCGAGCTTTCTTT
D gene: TRBD1
clone size: once
J gene: TRBJ1-1
V gene: TRBV28

CDR3 protein: CASSSLGGRNYGYTF
CDR3 DNA: TGTGCCAGCAGTTCCTTGGGGGGTCGTAACTATGGCTACACCTTC
D gene: NA
clone size: NA
J gene: TRBJ1-2
V gene: TRBV28

CDR3 protein: CASSPTSGSGEQFF
CDR3 DNA: TGTGCCAGCAGCCCGACTAGCGGGAGCGGGGAGCAGTTCTTC
D gene: TRBD2
clone size: NA
J gene: TRBJ2-1
V gene: TRBV7-9

CDR3 protein: CASGTARNQPQHF
CDR3 DNA: TGCGCCAGCGGGACAGCGCGCAATCAGCCCCAGCATTTT
D gene: TRBD1
clone size: NA
J gene: TRBJ1-5
V gene: TRBV10-2

CDR3 protein: CASSLVRETQYF
CDR3 DNA: TGTGCCAGCAGCTTAGTCCGAGAGACCCAGTACTTC
D gene: NA
clone size: once
J gene: TRBJ2-5
V gene: TRBV7-9

CDR3 protein: CASSLGQGVGEQYF
CDR3 DNA: TGTGCCAGCAGCCTGGGACAGGGTGTGGGCGAGCAGTACTTC
D gene: TRBD1
clone size: NA
J gene: TRBJ2-7
V gene: TRBV5-5

CDR3 protein: CASSVSGSASTEAFF
CDR3 DNA: TGTGCCAGCAGCGTATCTGGTTCCGCGAGCACTGAAGCTTTCTTT
D gene: NA
clone size: NA
J gene: TRBJ1-1
V gene: TRBV9

CDR3 protein: CAISVKSPGTEAFF
CDR3 DNA: TGTGCCATCAGTGTAAAGAGTCCGGGTACTGAAGCTTTCTTT
D gene: NA
clone size: once
J gene: TRBJ1-1
V gene: TRBV10-3

CDR3 protein: CAWTIAGGPFSTDTQYF
CDR3 DNA: TGTGCCTGGACGATAGCGGGAGGCCCGTTTAGCACAGATACGCAGTATTTT
D gene: TRBD2
clone size: NA
J gene: TRBJ2-3
V gene: TRBV30

CDR3 protein: CASSPSQGTDATNEKLFF
CDR3 DNA: TGTGCCAGCTCACCGTCGCAGGGGACAGATGCAACTAATGAAAAACTGTTTTTT
D gene: TRBD1
clone size: NA
J gene: TRBJ1-4
V gene: TRBV18

CDR3 protein: CASSRRDRVSEQYF
CDR3 DNA: TGTGCCAGCAGCCGGCGGGACAGGGTTAGCGAGCAGTACTTC
D gene: TRBD1
clone size: NA
J gene: TRBJ2-7
V gene: TRBV3-1/TRBV3-2

CDR3 protein: CASSAQAGGSMQETQYF
CDR3 DNA: TGTGCCAGCAGCGCACAAGCGGGGGGATCGATGCAAGAGACCCAGTACTTC
D gene: NA
clone size: NA
J gene: TRBJ2-5
V gene: TRBV21-1

CDR3 protein: CASSKGPGLAGGNVFF
CDR3 DNA: TGTGCCAGCAGCAAGGGACCGGGACTAGCGGGAGGGAACGTATTCTTC
D gene: TRBD2
clone size: NA
J gene: TRBJ2-1
V gene: TRBV7-9

CDR3 protein: CASSRGLAETQYF
CDR3 DNA: TGTGCCAGCAGTAGGGGGCTGGCTGAGACCCAGTACTTC
D gene: TRBD1
clone size: few
J gene: TRBJ2-5
V gene: TRBV2

CDR3 protein: CASSFTDLSGGAHEQYF
CDR3 DNA: TGTGCCAGCAGTTTTACCGACTTAAGTGGTGGGGCCCACGAGCAGTACTTC
D gene: NA
clone size: NA
J gene: TRBJ2-7
V gene: TRBV6-2/TRBV6-3

CDR3 protein: CASSQGAGTSYGYTF
CDR3 DNA: TGTGCCAGCAGCCAGGGGGCCGGTACGTCTTATGGCTACACCTTC
D gene: TRBD1
clone size: NA
J gene: TRBJ1-2
V gene: TRBV5-5

CDR3 protein: CASSIDGHGGGENGYTF
CDR3 DNA: TGTGCCAGTAGTATAGACGGGCATGGAGGGGGCGAAAATGGCTACACCTTC
D gene: TRBD1
clone size: NA
J gene: TRBJ1-2
V gene: TRBV19

CDR3 protein: CASSLITGTGNTEAFF
CDR3 DNA: TGTGCCAGCAGTCTCATTACCGGGACAGGGAACACTGAAGCTTTCTTT
D gene: TRBD1
clone size: NA
J gene: TRBJ1-1
V gene: TRBV28

CDR3 protein: CASTNPGGSSYNEQFF
CDR3 DNA: TGTGCCAGCACCAACCCGGGGGGCAGTTCCTACAATGAGCAGTTCTTC
D gene: NA
clone size: once
J gene: TRBJ2-1
V gene: TRBV5-6

CDR3 protein: CASSLSGEETQYF
CDR3 DNA: TGTGCCAGTAGTCTGTCCGGGGAGGAGACCCAGTACTTC
D gene: NA
clone size: NA
J gene: TRBJ2-5
V gene: TRBV19

CDR3 protein: CSFLRPRDEAFF
CDR3 DNA: TGCAGCTTCCTCCGGCCTAGAGATGAAGCTTTCTTT
D gene: NA
clone size: NA
J gene: TRBJ1-1
V gene: TRBV29-1

CDR3 protein: CASRTENTISGNTIYF
CDR3 DNA: TGTGCCAGCAGGACTGAAAACACCATCTCTGGAAACACCATATATTTT
D gene: NA
clone size: once
J gene: TRBJ1-3
V gene: TRBV2